This record looks at one TCR beta chain sequence and its context. The antigen remains unidentified. The CDR3 is 16 amino acids. Germline assignment: CDR1 MGHDK and CDR2 SYGVNS. Profiled with immunoSEQ multiplex PCR; TCRdb holds only in-frame clones, not every one. Of more than 400,000 clones in the sample, 90% to 97% were seen once. This sample was taken from a study of shared clonotypes between healthy human individuals. Study outcomes and limitations: Exclusively blood specimens were collected; tissue repertoires likely differ.

Those who donated were healthy HIV-negative adults, with no recent acute infections or vaccinations reported. Each sample came from a Caucasian adult donor living in Nashville, Tennessee. This receptor was obtained from a woman aged 25-40 years in good health. Sequenced: naive CD4+ T cells sorted from blood. Subset described: CD45RA+ positively selected. The V call is TRBV25-1, the J call TRBJ2-5, with TRBD1 as a possible D gene (6 bases). Matching the DNA end better, TRBJ2-7 makes the J call doubtful. CDR3 coding DNA: TGTGCCAGCAGTGAAGGCTGGACAGAGAAAAACTACGAGCAGTACTTC. This sequence encodes CASSEGWTEKNYEQYF.